This T cell receptor beta chain was obtained from a study of blood T cell repertoires in COVID-19. This clone turned up a few times. This CDR3 region has 17 residues. The protocol was immunoSEQ multiplex PCR, while the TCRdb copy is restricted to in-frame clones and leaves out a portion. This sample has approximately 270,000 clones, with approximately 90% found just once. The chain links TRBV21-1 to TRBJ2-2; TRBD2 was called by the table and not checked on the DNA. TRBV21-1 is deemed a pseudogene. The source material was PBMCs or T cells enriched from blood (not recorded which). This TCR came from a man aged 35 to 55 who had been exposed to COVID-19. CDR3 sequence (DNA): TGTGCCAGCAGCAAAGGGGAGAGAGCATGGGATACCGGGGAGCTGTTTTTT. It encodes CASSKGERAWDTGELFF.